This entry lists 24 T cell receptor beta chains sequenced from one sample in a study of identical twins. Via MiXCR, TCRdb re-called the 5' RACE reads, giving one row per CDR3 protein. The data contain more than 650,000 distinct CDR3 sequences, roughly 6% of them singletons. The sequenced material came from naive T cells sorted from blood. The receptors derive from a man between 18 and 35 years old in good health.

This clonotype was observed many times. CDR3 DNA: TGTGCCAGCAGTCCTAGCCCCGGGGAGCTGTTTTTT. It translates to CASSPSPGELFF. This chain uses TRBV6-5 with TRBJ2-2; D is possibly TRBD2 (5 bases). The V gene lost 5 bases and the J gene lost 6 bases, with 7 bases spanning the gap. Germline assignment: CDR1 MNHEY and CDR2 SVGAGI. The CDR3 contains 12 residues.

There are many counts of this clonotype. V and J are TRBV7-9 and TRBJ2-1, with 12 bases fitting TRBD2. Unmatched junction bases numbered 6, after V lost 3 bases and J lost 9 bases. The CDR3 contains 15 residues. Germline V gene data show CDR1 as SEHNR and CDR2 as FQNEAQ (reference sequence). Here the CDR3 reads CASSLLAGGPGEQFF. CDR3 coding DNA: TGTGCCAGCAGCTTGCTAGCGGGAGGGCCTGGTGAGCAGTTCTTC.

The J gene is TRBJ2-3, the V gene TRBV29-1, with TRBD2 matching 11 bases. Germline CDR1 and CDR2: SQVTM and ANQGSEA. This CDR3 has 13 amino acids. Trimming cost V 1 base and J 6 bases; bases outside gene matches: 0. The CDR3 spells CSVEGTSGDTQYF. In DNA form, the CDR3 reads TGCAGCGTTGAAGGGACTAGCGGGGATACGCAGTATTTT.

The rearrangement links TRBV9 to TRBJ2-3, with D unresolved. Looked up from germline, CDR1 is SGDLS and CDR2 is YYNGEE. The V end was cut by 3 bases, the J end by 6 bases, with 14 bases between. The CDR3 length is 14 residues. The CDR3 is CASSGPGGPDTQYF. The DNA for the CDR3 is TGTGCCAGCAGCGGTCCAGGTGGGCCCGATACGCAGTATTTT.

This clonotype has only a few counts. This chain connects TRBV6-1 to TRBJ1-4; TRBD1 aligns across 7 bases. The CDR3 is 16 amino acids. Looked up from germline, CDR1 is MNHNS and CDR2 is SASEGT. V lost 8 bases, J lost 6 bases, and 15 bases stayed unmatched. The CDR3, as DNA: TGTGCCAGCGGCCGTACCAAGGGGGCGCGGGATGAAAAACTGTTTTTT. As protein: CASGRTKGARDEKLFF.

The chain combines TRBV7-2 with TRBJ2-5; TRBD2 aligns across 7 bases. The CDR3 is made up of 16 amino acids. J was trimmed by 1 base and V by 1 base; bases with no gene match: 6. Germline V CDR1 and CDR2: SGHTA, FQGNSA. In DNA form, the CDR3 reads TGTGCCAGCAGCTTAGACCTAGCGGCCTCCCAAGAGACCCAGTACTTC. Translating gives CASSLDLAASQETQYF. The full variable domain, completed using reference TRBV7-2 and TRBJ2-5, is GAGVSQSPSNKVTEKGKDVELRCDPISGHTALYWYRQSLGQGLEFLIYFQGNSAPDKSGLPSDRFSAERTGGSVSTLTIQRTQQEDSAVYLCASSLDLAASQETQYFGPGTRLLVL.

This clonotype has a handful of counts. The rearrangement uses TRBV7-8 and TRBJ2-7, with 7 bases lining up with TRBD2. Germline CDR1 reads SGHVS; CDR2 reads FQNEAQ. V lost 5 bases and J lost 3; bases outside the gene matches: 13. The CDR3 is made up of 16 amino acids. The DNA for the CDR3 is TGTGCCAGCAGCCCCGTTTTTGGGGAGGGCGGCTACGAGCAGTACTTC. Its translation is CASSPVFGEGGYEQYF. The full variable domain, rest sourced from reference TRBV7-8 and TRBJ2-7, is GAGVSQSPRYKVAKRGQDVALRCDPISGHVSLFWYQQALGQGPEFLTYFQNEAQLDKSGLPSDRFFAERPEGSVSTLKIQRTQQEDSAVYLCASSPVFGEGGYEQYFGPGTRLTVT.

This clonotype came up a few times. This chain links TRBV12-3 or TRBV12-4 with TRBJ2-1; 7 nucleotides agree with TRBD2. The length of the CDR3 is 14 residues. With V trimmed by 3 bases and J by 7 bases, 6 bases remained unmatched. The CDR3 DNA reads TGTGCCAGCAGTTTTGTGGGAGGGAGAAATGAGCAGTTCTTC. Its translation: CASSFVGGRNEQFF.

This clonotype has at least ten counts. The V call is TRBV7-9, the J call TRBJ1-1, with TRBD1 as a possible D gene (5 bases). Germline V gene sequence: CDR1 SEHNR, CDR2 FQNEAQ (reference sequence). The CDR3 runs 14 residues. Trimming stripped 6 bases from V and 5 bases from J, with 16 bases between. The CDR3 DNA reads TGTGCCAGCAGACCTCGGGGGGTAAGGACTGAAGCTTTCTTT. It is translated as CASRPRGVRTEAFF.

The CDR3 coding sequence is TGCAGTGCTAAGACAGGGATCTCCGATCAGCCCCAGCATTTT. Translation: CSAKTGISDQPQHF. This chain uses TRBV20-1 with TRBJ1-5; 7 nucleotides line up with TRBD1. V was clipped by 4 bases and J by 5 bases; unmatched bases: 8. Germline V gene sequence: CDR1 DFQATT, CDR2 SNEGSKA (reference sequence). This CDR3 comprises 14 residues.

This clonotype has more than one count but fewer than ten. The chain employs TRBV10-2 and TRBJ2-7; D gene ambiguous. The CDR3 totals 13 residues. CDR1 WSHSY and CDR2 SAAADI come from the germline V gene. Trimming left V 6 bases short and J 2 bases short, with 11 bases between. In DNA form, the CDR3 reads TGCGCCAGCAGACCCCCAGGCACCTACGAGCAGTACGTC. Encoded protein: CASRPPGTYEQYV.

This clonotype was counted ten times or more. This rearrangement joins TRBV20-1 to TRBJ2-1, with 9 bases aligning to TRBD1. Trimming cost V 6 bases and J 5 bases; bases outside gene matches: 11. This CDR3 has 15 residues. CDR1 is DFQATT and CDR2 is SNEGSKA in the germline V gene (reference sequence). Here the CDR3 reads CSAQGGGTGNNEQFF. The CDR3, as DNA: TGCAGTGCCCAGGGGGGCGGGACAGGGAACAATGAGCAGTTCTTC.

This clonotype has only a few counts. The chain carries TRBV6-2 or TRBV6-3 and TRBJ2-7, with D possibly being TRBD2 (5 bases). Germline V gene data show CDR1 as MNHEY and CDR2 as SVGEGT. The CDR3 has 13 amino acids. Trimming took off 4 bases at V and 3 bases at J, with 10 bases between the two ends. The CDR3 is CASSSAGSYEQYF. As DNA, the CDR3 is TGTGCCAGCAGTTCCGCTGGGAGCTACGAGCAGTACTTC.

There are many counts of this clonotype. CDR3 nucleotides: TGTGCCAGCAGTGAGGGGGGATACGGGGCCACAGATACGCAGTATTTT. It translates to CASSEGGYGATDTQYF. The chain recombines TRBV6-1 with TRBJ2-3, with D perhaps TRBD2 (6 bases). CDR1 and CDR2 (germline): MNHNS, SASEGT. The V gene lost 3 bases and the J gene lost 2 bases, with 15 bases spanning the gap. This CDR3 has 16 residues.

This clonotype showed up just a few times. The chain links TRBV7-6 to TRBJ2-3; TRBD2 might be the D (6 bases). V lost 2 bases and J 2 bases, leaving 14 bases between the germline ends. CDR3 length equals 16 residues. The germline V gene encodes CDR1 SGHVS and CDR2 FNYEAQ. This chain's CDR3 is CASSLKIGRPTDTQYF. In DNA, the CDR3 is TGTGCCAGCAGCTTAAAAATCGGGAGACCCACAGATACGCAGTATTTT.

The V and J genes are TRBV6-5 and TRBJ2-7; 8 bases align to TRBD1. This CDR3 spans 11 amino acids. Germline V gives CDR1 MNHEY, CDR2 SVGAGI. Losses at the gene ends were 6 bases for V and 7 bases for J; bases not matched to a gene: 2. The CDR3 here is CASRQGGEQYV. CDR3 DNA sequence: TGTGCCAGCAGACAGGGGGGAGAGCAGTACGTC.

In its sample, this clonotype was seen many times. The chain links TRBV7-9 to TRBJ1-1; possibly TRBD1 for D (6 bases). Deletions cut 5 bases from V and 10 bases from J, with 23 bases between. The germline gives CDR1 SEHNR, CDR2 FQNEAQ (reference sequence). This CDR3 region has 15 residues. This CDR3 is CASSPRQVLGAGAFF. The CDR3 DNA is TGTGCCAGCAGCCCTCGACAGGTTTTGGGCGCTGGAGCTTTCTTT.

The sample holds many counts of this clonotype. The CDR3, as DNA: TGTGCCAGCAGCGTAAACCTAGCGGGAGTATATTTGAATGAGCAGTTCTTC. This encodes CASSVNLAGVYLNEQFF. This rearrangement joins TRBV9 to TRBJ2-1; 10 nucleotides line up with TRBD2. Germline CDR1 is SGDLS and CDR2 is YYNGEE. The CDR3 has 17 amino acids. The trim removed 1 base at V and 7 bases at J, leaving 11 bases unmatched.

V usage is TRBV4-2 and J usage is TRBJ2-7, with D possibly matching TRBD2 (7 bases). Germline V gives CDR1 LGHNA, CDR2 YNFKEQ. This CDR3 comprises 17 residues. The germline V and J ends were trimmed by 0 bases and 6 bases, with 21 bases remaining between them. CDR3 in DNA: TGTGCCAGCAGCCAAGATGCGGGGGCCCCCGGTTACAGCGAGCAGTACTTC. Translation: CASSQDAGAPGYSEQYF.

Written as DNA, the CDR3 is TGCGCCAGCAGCCGTCAGGACACGTCCCCAGATACGCAGTATTTT. Translation: CASSRQDTSPDTQYF. J is TRBJ2-3 and V is TRBV4-3, with D maybe TRBD1 (5 bases). The CDR3 is made up of 15 amino acids. Germline CDR1 reads LGHNA; CDR2 reads YSLEER. The V end was cut by 4 bases, the J end by 4 bases, with 15 bases between.

This clonotype was detected a few times. The rearrangement links TRBV10-3 to TRBJ2-1, with TRBD2 as a possible D gene (5 bases). Germline V lookup: CDR1 ENHRY, CDR2 SYGVKD. This CDR3 is 15 amino acids long. V was cut by 9 bases and J by 5 bases, with 20 bases left in between. The CDR3 spells CAITPTGITDNEQFF. The CDR3 DNA is TGTGCCATAACGCCTACCGGGATAACCGACAATGAGCAGTTCTTC.

There are many counts of this clonotype. For the CDR3, the DNA is TGCAGCGTCGCCGAAGAAGTTCGGCCCCAGCATTTT. Translating it yields CSVAEEVRPQHF. V gene TRBV29-1 combines with J gene TRBJ1-5; D is unclear. Germline V lookup: CDR1 SQVTM, CDR2 ANQGSEA. The CDR3 has 12 amino acids. Deletions cut 6 bases from V and 9 bases from J, with 15 bases between.

There are a few counts of this clonotype. The chain couples TRBV5-1 to TRBJ2-2; D call uncertain. The germline CDR1 and CDR2 sequences are SGHRS and YFSETQ. Trimming took 7 bases from V and 0 from J, leaving 10 bases between them. The CDR3 runs 14 residues. The CDR3 protein is CASGVDTNTGELFF. The DNA for the CDR3 is TGCGCCAGCGGGGTGGATACGAACACCGGGGAGCTGTTTTTT.

This clonotype appeared many times. The chain joins TRBV3-1 to TRBJ2-1; TRBD2 is a possible D gene (6 bases). This CDR3 region has 14 residues. The ends were cut back, 0 bases at V and 9 bases at J, with 12 bases in the middle. Per germline, CDR1 LGHDT and CDR2 YNNKEL (reference sequence). CDR3 residues: CASSQEGGTGEQFF. As DNA, the CDR3 is TGTGCCAGCAGCCAAGAAGGCGGGACGGGTGAGCAGTTCTTC.